The 3 T cell receptor beta chains presented below share a single source sample, sequenced in a study of shared clonotypes between healthy human individuals. Method: immunoSEQ multiplex PCR; TCRdb's copy keeps in-frame clones and lacks some. The sample has a few million clones, around 90% seen once; the top ten hold roughly 0.15%. The sample comprised naive CD4+ T cells sorted from blood. Subset reported: CD45RA+ positively selected. Receptors were obtained from a man between 18 and 29 years old in good health.

The V gene is TRBV18, the J gene TRBJ1-2; D is perhaps TRBD1 (6 bases). V lost 1 base and J 8 bases, leaving 17 bases between the germline ends. Germline CDR1 is KGHSH and CDR2 is LQKENI. CDR3 size: 15 residues. The CDR3, as DNA: TGTGCCAGCTCACCACTATCGGCAGGGGCCCAGGGCTACACCTTC. Residues: CASSPLSAGAQGYTF.

The V gene is TRBV12-5, the J gene TRBJ2-1; 8 bases map to TRBD1. CDR3 length equals 15 residues. CDR1 is LGHNT and CDR2 is FRNRAP in the germline V gene. Trimming removed 7 bases from V and 1 base from J; junction bases left unmatched: 6. The DNA for the CDR3 is TGTGCTAGTGCCTCAGGGGGCCTTTCCTACAATGAGCAGTTCTTC. Protein sequence: CASASGGLSYNEQFF.

Concerning this clone itself: Sequence at one end of the junction differs from germline and may be a read error. V and J are TRBV5-4 and TRBJ2-7; the D call may be TRBD1 or TRBD2 (6 bases each). The length of the CDR3 is 12 residues. Per the germline V gene, CDR1 is SGHNT and CDR2 is YYREEE (reference sequence). CDR3 residues: CASSPGASSYDF. The CDR3 DNA sequence: TGTGCCAGCAGCCCGGGGGCGAGTTCTTACGACTTC.